This is a list of T cell receptor beta chains from one sample in a study of blood T cell repertoires in COVID-19. Measured with immunoSEQ multiplex PCR; TCRdb has only the in-frame clones, and not every one. Of some 220,000 clones listed, 65% to 90% were seen once; the top ten hold roughly 5%. The sequencing sample was made of peripheral blood. The origin of the receptors is a man aged 50-60 years with COVID-19, enrolled during active disease. The CDR3 runs from the conserved cysteine through the conserved F or W. A D gene is named only where the DNA matches it firmly. The size entry is marked missing in some rows and otherwise reads once, few, many or a size class.

NA	TRBV28	NA	TRBJ1-1	CASSSQGEWSAFF	TGTGCCAGCAGTTCCCAGGGTGAATGGTCGGCTTTCTTT
TRBD1	TRBV6-5	NA	TRBJ2-5	CASSLRQGARETQYF	TGTGCCAGCAGTTTGCGACAGGGGGCGCGAGAGACCCAGTACTTC
TRBD2	TRBV4-1	NA	TRBJ2-2	CASSQLGGGASGELFF	TGCGCCAGCAGCCAATTAGGCGGGGGGGCGAGCGGGGAGCTGTTTTTT
TRBD2	TRBV19	NA	TRBJ2-1	CASRRLAGGPDNEQFF	TGTGCCAGTAGGAGACTAGCGGGGGGACCAGACAATGAGCAGTTCTTC
NA	TRBV10-3	NA	TRBJ1-5	CAISDRVDQPQHF	TGTGCCATCAGTGACAGGGTCGACCAGCCCCAGCATTTT
NA	TRBV12-3/TRBV12-4	once	TRBJ2-4	CASSFSSAIQYF	TGTGCCAGCAGTTTTAGCTCAGCCATTCAGTACTTC
NA	TRBV6-1	NA	TRBJ1-6	CASSEAHRWESGSPLHF	TGTGCCAGCAGTGAAGCGCACCGGTGGGAGTCAGGTTCACCCCTCCACTTT
TRBD1	TRBV7-9	once	TRBJ1-1	CASSSHQGVEAFF	TGTGCCAGCAGCTCGCACCAGGGGGTGGAAGCTTTCTTT
NA	TRBV7-3	once	TRBJ2-2	CASSSTNTGELFF	TGTGCCAGCAGCTCCACGAACACCGGGGAGCTGTTTTTT
TRBD2	TRBV5-5	NA	TRBJ2-2	CASSSGGLAGFTGELFF	TGTGCCAGCAGCTCAGGGGGACTAGCGGGTTTCACCGGGGAGCTGTTTTTT
TRBD1	TRBV6-1	few	TRBJ1-5	CASSEGGGREPQHF	TGTGCCAGCAGTGAAGGAGGGGGCAGGGAGCCCCAGCATTTT
NA	TRBV6-5	NA	TRBJ2-7	CAILGLSGSYEQYF	TGTGCCATCCTCGGTTTGAGCGGCTCCTACGAGCAGTACTTC
NA	TRBV14	NA	TRBJ2-3	CASSQVRGLVADTQYF	TGTGCCAGCAGCCAAGTAAGGGGTCTGGTTGCAGATACGCAGTATTTT
TRBD1	TRBV27	NA	TRBJ1-6	CASSPRQGNHSPLHF	TGTGCCAGCAGTCCGCGACAGGGAAACCATTCACCCCTCCACTTT
TRBD1	TRBV4-1	NA	TRBJ1-1	CASSPQVQSGGPTEAFF	TGCGCCAGCAGCCCCCAGGTCCAGTCAGGGGGTCCCACTGAAGCTTTCTTT
NA	TRBV19	NA	TRBJ2-5	CASSIGTGSETQYF	TGTGCCAGTAGTATAGGAACAGGTTCGGAGACCCAGTACTTC
NA	TRBV6-1	NA	TRBJ2-7	CASSESPGLYEQYF	TGTGCCAGCAGTGAATCCCCAGGCCTCTACGAGCAGTACTTC
TRBD1	TRBV6-6	NA	TRBJ2-2	CASSRPGQGSIAGELFF	TGTGCCAGCAGTCGACCCGGACAGGGGAGCATTGCCGGGGAGCTGTTTTTT
NA	TRBV5-8	few	TRBJ1-4	CASRDIPNEKLFF	TGTGCCAGCCGCGACATACCAAATGAAAAACTGTTTTTT
TRBD1	TRBV4-3	NA	TRBJ1-2	CASSQAGQASTF	TGCGCCAGCAGCCAAGCCGGACAGGCGAGCACCTTC
NA	TRBV13	NA	TRBJ2-4	CASSLVEGEAKNIQYF	TGTGCCAGCAGCTTAGTGGAAGGAGAAGCCAAAAACATTCAGTACTTC
NA	TRBV20-1	NA	TRBJ2-7	CSASLGPTYEQYF	TGCAGTGCTAGTTTGGGGCCCACCTACGAGCAGTACTTC
NA	TRBV2	once	TRBJ1-1	CASCRRTAMNTEAFF	TGTGCCAGCTGTAGAAGGACTGCTATGAACACTGAAGCTTTCTTT
NA	TRBV5-1	once	TRBJ1-3	CASSGPKNTIYF	TGCGCCAGCAGCGGCCCGAAAAACACCATATATTTT
TRBD2	TRBV6-5	NA	TRBJ2-1	CASSSARLAAYNEQFF	TGTGCCAGCAGTTCCGCCAGACTAGCGGCTTACAATGAGCAGTTCTTC
NA	TRBV19	NA	TRBJ2-5	CASTRTWSGQETQYF	TGTGCCAGTACCCGTACTTGGTCAGGGCAAGAGACCCAGTACTTC
TRBD2	TRBV11-1	NA	TRBJ2-5	CASNQGGQETQYF	TGTGCCAGCAACCAGGGAGGGCAAGAGACCCAGTACTTC
NA	TRBV13	NA	TRBJ1-1	CASSLGGGKGLNTEAFF	TGTGCCAGCAGCTTAGGAGGGGGAAAAGGACTGAACACTGAAGCTTTCTTT
TRBD1	TRBV11-2	few	TRBJ2-7	CASSPTPLWGQWYEQYF	TGTGCCAGCAGCCCGACTCCATTGTGGGGACAGTGGTACGAGCAGTACTTC
TRBD1	TRBV7-2	NA	TRBJ1-2	CASSLAGGGGEIYGYTF	TGTGCCAGCAGCTTAGCTGGAGGGGGCGGCGAAATCTATGGCTACACCTTC
NA	TRBV27	NA	TRBJ2-3	CASSNTDTLAYTQYF	TGTGCCAGCAGTAATACCGACACGCTAGCGTATACGCAGTATTTT
TRBD2	TRBV30	NA	TRBJ2-3	CAWSPLSGGSGDTQYF	TGTGCCTGGAGTCCCCTTAGCGGGGGCTCCGGGGATACGCAGTATTTT
NA	TRBV5-1	NA	TRBJ2-3	CASSFQTGTDTQYF	TGCGCCAGCAGCTTTCAGACGGGGACAGATACGCAGTATTTT
TRBD1	TRBV20-1	NA	TRBJ1-1	CSASPGRGRQAFF	TGCAGTGCTAGTCCGGGCAGGGGGCGCCAAGCTTTCTTT
NA	TRBV7-2	NA	TRBJ1-3	CASSLEQPNTSGNTIYF	TGTGCCAGCAGCTTAGAACAGCCTAATACCTCTGGAAACACCATATATTTT
TRBD2	TRBV5-1	NA	TRBJ2-3	CASSGRGGTDTQYF	TGCGCCAGCAGCGGCCGGGGGGGAACAGATACGCAGTATTTT
NA	TRBV18	NA	TRBJ2-5	CASSPPGGGPLDQYF	TGTGCCAGCTCACCACCGGGCGGGGGCCCTCTGGACCAGTACTTC
TRBD2	TRBV2	NA	TRBJ2-2	CASSLYTLAGGTNTGELFF	TGTGCCAGCAGTCTCTATACACTAGCGGGGGGGACCAACACCGGGGAGCTGTTTTTT
NA	TRBV4-1	NA	TRBJ1-3	CASSHSLGREKGGNTIYF	TGCGCCAGCAGCCATTCTCTTGGCCGGGAGAAAGGTGGAAACACCATATATTTT
NA	TRBV2	NA	TRBJ2-5	CASSANRKETQYF	TGTGCCAGCAGTGCCAACAGGAAAGAGACCCAGTACTTC
NA	TRBV3-1/TRBV3-2	once	TRBJ1-4	CASSQEGGLMGEKLFF	TGTGCCAGCAGCCAAGAAGGTGGGCTTATGGGTGAAAAACTGTTTTTT
NA	TRBV11-3	NA	TRBJ2-3	CASSPSSTDTQYF	TGTGCCAGCAGTCCAAGCAGCACAGATACGCAGTATTTT
NA	TRBV4-1	NA	TRBJ2-7	CASSPRQSYEQYF	TGCGCCAGCAGCCCTCGACAGAGCTACGAGCAGTACTTC
TRBD1	TRBV9	NA	TRBJ1-1	CASSPIGTGNTEAFF	TGTGCCAGCAGCCCAATCGGGACAGGGAACACTGAAGCTTTCTTT
NA	TRBV19	NA	TRBJ2-2	CASSIGGTSNTGELFF	TGTGCCAGTAGTATAGGAGGGACATCGAACACCGGGGAGCTGTTTTTT
TRBD1	TRBV7-2	once	TRBJ2-7	CASSIKTGGFHEQYF	TGTGCCAGCAGCATCAAGACAGGGGGCTTCCACGAGCAGTACTTC
NA	TRBV6-1	NA	TRBJ2-7	CASSEGTSYEQYF	TGTGCCAGCAGTGAGGGGACATCCTACGAGCAGTACTTC
NA	TRBV13	NA	TRBJ2-2	CASSLGLSANTGELFF	TGTGCCAGCAGCCTCGGGTTGTCCGCGAACACCGGGGAGCTGTTTTTT
NA	TRBV27	NA	TRBJ2-7	CASSLTGRLSFNEQYF	TGTGCCAGCAGTTTAACAGGGCGACTCTCCTTCAACGAGCAGTACTTC
NA	TRBV10-3	NA	TRBJ1-1	CAISVPRGEAFF	TGTGCCATCAGTGTACCCCGGGGTGAAGCTTTCTTT
TRBD2	TRBV2	NA	TRBJ2-7	CASTAGRASSEQYF	TGTGCCAGCACGGCAGGGAGGGCATCGTCCGAGCAGTACTTC
NA	TRBV7-2	NA	TRBJ2-7	CASSLGEYEQYF	TGTGCCAGCAGCTTAGGGGAGTACGAGCAGTACTTC
NA	TRBV5-1	once	TRBJ2-2	CASSFASGAVNTGELFF	TGCGCCAGCAGCTTCGCTTCAGGGGCGGTGAACACCGGGGAGCTGTTTTTT
NA	TRBV24-1	NA	TRBJ2-5	CATSEGAGNKFLQETQYF	TGTGCCACCAGTGAAGGCGCGGGAAACAAATTCCTCCAAGAGACCCAGTACTTC
NA	TRBV9	NA	TRBJ1-4	CASSVGGRTGGEKLFF	TGTGCCAGCAGCGTAGGAGGGCGGACCGGGGGTGAAAAACTGTTTTTT
TRBD1	TRBV6-2/TRBV6-3	NA	TRBJ1-1	CASSYPGQGAWNTEAFF	TGTGCCAGCAGTTACCCCGGACAGGGGGCATGGAACACTGAAGCTTTCTTT
NA	TRBV2	NA	TRBJ2-7	CASRQDNQVYEQYF	TGTGCCAGCAGGCAAGACAACCAGGTCTACGAGCAGTACTTC
NA	TRBV19	NA	TRBJ2-5	CASSETGSETQYF	TGTGCCAGTAGTGAGACAGGTTCCGAGACCCAGTACTTC
NA	TRBV2	NA	TRBJ1-6	CASSEEISGRSPLHF	TGTGCCAGCAGTGAAGAGATATCAGGTAGATCACCCCTCCACTTT